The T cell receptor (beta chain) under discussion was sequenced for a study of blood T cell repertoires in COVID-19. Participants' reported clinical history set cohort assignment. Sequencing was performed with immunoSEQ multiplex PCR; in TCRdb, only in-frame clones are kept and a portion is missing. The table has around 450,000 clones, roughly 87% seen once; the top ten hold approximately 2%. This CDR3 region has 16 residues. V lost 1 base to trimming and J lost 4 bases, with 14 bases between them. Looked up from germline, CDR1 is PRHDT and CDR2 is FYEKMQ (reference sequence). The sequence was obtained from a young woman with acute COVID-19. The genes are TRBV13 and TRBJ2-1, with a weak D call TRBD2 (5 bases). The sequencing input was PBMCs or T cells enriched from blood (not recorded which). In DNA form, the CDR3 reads TGTGCCAGCAGCTTAGAAAGGTTTCGGGGTTACAATGAGCAGTTCTTC. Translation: CASSLERFRGYNEQFF.